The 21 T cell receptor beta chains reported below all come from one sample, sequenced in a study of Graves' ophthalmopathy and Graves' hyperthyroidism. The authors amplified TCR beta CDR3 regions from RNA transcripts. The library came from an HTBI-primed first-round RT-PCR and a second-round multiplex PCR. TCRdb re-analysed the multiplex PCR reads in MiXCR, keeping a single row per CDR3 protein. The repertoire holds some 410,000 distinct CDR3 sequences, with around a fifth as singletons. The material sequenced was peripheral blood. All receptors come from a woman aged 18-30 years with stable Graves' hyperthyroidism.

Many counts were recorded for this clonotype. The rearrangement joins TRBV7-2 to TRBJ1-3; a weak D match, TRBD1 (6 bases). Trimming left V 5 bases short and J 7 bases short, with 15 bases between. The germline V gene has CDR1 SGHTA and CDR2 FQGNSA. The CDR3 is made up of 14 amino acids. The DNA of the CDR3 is TGTGCCAGCAGCGCACACAGGGAAGGGAACACCATATATTTT. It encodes CASSAHREGNTIYF.

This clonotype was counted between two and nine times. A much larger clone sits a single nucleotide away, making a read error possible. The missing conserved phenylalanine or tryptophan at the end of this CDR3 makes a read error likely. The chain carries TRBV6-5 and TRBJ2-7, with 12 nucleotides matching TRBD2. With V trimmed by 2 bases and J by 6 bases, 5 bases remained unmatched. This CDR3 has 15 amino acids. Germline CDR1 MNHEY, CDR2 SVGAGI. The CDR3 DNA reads TGTGCCAGCAGTTACGGGGGGACTAGCGGGTTCGAGCAGTACCTC. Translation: CASSYGGTSGFEQYL.

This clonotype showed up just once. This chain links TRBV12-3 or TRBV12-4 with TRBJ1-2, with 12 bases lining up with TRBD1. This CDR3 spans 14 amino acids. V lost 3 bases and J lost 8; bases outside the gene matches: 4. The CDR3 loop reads CASSLRDRGPGYTF. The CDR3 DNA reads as TGTGCCAGCAGTTTGAGGGACAGGGGGCCGGGCTACACCTTC.

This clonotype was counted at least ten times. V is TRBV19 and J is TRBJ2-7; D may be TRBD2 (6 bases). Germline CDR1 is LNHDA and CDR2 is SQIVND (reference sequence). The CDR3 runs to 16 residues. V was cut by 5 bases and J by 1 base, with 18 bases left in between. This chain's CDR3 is CASSPPLGTSSYEQYF. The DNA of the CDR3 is TGTGCCAGTAGTCCACCCTTGGGGACTTCATCCTACGAGCAGTACTTC.

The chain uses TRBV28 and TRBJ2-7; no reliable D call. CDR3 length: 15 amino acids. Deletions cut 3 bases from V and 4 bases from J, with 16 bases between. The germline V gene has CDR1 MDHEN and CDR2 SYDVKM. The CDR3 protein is CASSFPRTGLYEQYF. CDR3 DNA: TGTGCCAGCAGTTTTCCACGAACGGGTTTGTACGAGCAGTACTTC.

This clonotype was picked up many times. CDR3 sequence reads: CASSISGRHTGELFF. The CDR3 DNA follows: TGTGCCAGCAGCATTAGCGGGAGGCATACCGGGGAGCTGTTTTTT. The V gene is TRBV7-2, the J gene TRBJ2-2; the match to TRBD2 covers 10 bases. Germline lookup yields CDR1 SGHTA and CDR2 FQGNSA. V was clipped by 5 bases and J by 5 bases; unmatched bases: 5. The CDR3 is made up of 15 amino acids.

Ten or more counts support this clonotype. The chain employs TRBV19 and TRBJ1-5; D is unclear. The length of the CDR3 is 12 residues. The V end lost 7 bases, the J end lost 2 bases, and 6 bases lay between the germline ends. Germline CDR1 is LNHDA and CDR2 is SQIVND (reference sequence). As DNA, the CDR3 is TGTGCCAGTACTCCCGGCAATCAGCCCCAGCATTTT. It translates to CASTPGNQPQHF.

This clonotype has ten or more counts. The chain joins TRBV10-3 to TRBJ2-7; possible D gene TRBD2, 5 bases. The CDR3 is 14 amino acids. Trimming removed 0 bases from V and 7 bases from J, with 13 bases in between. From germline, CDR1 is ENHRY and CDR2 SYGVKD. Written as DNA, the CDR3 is TGTGCCATCAGTGAGTCTGAGGGAATTGTTGAGCAGTACTTC. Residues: CAISESEGIVEQYF.

CDR3 bases: TGTGCCAGCAGTTTATTCGTGGTCCCGAACACTGAAGCTTTCTTT. Encoded protein: CASSLFVVPNTEAFF. The V gene is TRBV12-3 or TRBV12-4, the J gene TRBJ1-1; D uncertain. The CDR3 totals 15 residues. V was shortened by 2 bases and J by 1 base, with 11 bases between the two germline ends.

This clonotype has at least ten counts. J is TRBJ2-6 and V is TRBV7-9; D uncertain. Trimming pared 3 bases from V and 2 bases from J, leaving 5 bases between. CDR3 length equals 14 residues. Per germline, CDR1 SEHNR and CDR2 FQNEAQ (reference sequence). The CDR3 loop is CASSLATGANVLTF. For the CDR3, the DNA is TGTGCCAGCAGCTTGGCCACTGGGGCCAACGTCCTGACTTTC.

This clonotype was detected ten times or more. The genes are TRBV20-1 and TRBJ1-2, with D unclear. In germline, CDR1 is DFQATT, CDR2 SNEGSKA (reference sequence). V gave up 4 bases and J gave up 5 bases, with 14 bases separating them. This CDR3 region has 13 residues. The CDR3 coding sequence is TGCAGTGCTAAGCCCGGGAACTTATATGGCTACACCTTC. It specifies CSAKPGNLYGYTF.

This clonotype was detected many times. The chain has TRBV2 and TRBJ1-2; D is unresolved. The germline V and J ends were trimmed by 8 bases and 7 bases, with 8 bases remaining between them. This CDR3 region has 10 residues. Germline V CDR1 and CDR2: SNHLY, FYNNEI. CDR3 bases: TGTGCCAGCCTCCTGTTTGGCTACACCTTC. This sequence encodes CASLLFGYTF.

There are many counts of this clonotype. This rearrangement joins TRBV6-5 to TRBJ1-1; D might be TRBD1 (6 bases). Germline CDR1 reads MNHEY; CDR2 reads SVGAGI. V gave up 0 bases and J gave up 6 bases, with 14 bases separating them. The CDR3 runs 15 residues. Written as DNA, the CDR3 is TGTGCCAGCAGTTACTCGGGGACACTCAGGCCTGAAGCTTTCTTT. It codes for CASSYSGTLRPEAFF.

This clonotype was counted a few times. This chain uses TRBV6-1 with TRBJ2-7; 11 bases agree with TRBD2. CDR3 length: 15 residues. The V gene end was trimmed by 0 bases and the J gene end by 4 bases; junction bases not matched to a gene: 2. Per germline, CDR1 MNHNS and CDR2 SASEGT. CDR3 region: CASSEAGTSGYEQYF. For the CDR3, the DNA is TGTGCCAGCAGTGAAGCAGGGACTAGCGGATACGAGCAGTACTTC.

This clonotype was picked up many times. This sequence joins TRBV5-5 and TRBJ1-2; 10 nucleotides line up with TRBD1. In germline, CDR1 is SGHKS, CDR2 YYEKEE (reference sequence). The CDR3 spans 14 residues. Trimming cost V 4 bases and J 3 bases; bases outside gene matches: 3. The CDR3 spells CASSPTGGDYGYTF. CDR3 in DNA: TGTGCCAGCAGCCCGACAGGGGGCGACTATGGCTACACCTTC.

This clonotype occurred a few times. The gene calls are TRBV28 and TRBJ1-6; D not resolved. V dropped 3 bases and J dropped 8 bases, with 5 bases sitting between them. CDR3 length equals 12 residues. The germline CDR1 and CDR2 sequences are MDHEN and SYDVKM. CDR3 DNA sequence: TGTGCCAGCAGTTTGAACGATTCACCCCTCCACTTT. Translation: CASSLNDSPLHF. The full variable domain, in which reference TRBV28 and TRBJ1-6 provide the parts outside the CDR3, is DVKVTQSSRYLVKRTGEKVFLECVQDMDHENMFWYRQDPGLGLRLIYFSYDVKMKEKGDIPEGYSVSREKKERFSLILESASTNQTSMYLCASSLNDSPLHFGNGTRLTVT.

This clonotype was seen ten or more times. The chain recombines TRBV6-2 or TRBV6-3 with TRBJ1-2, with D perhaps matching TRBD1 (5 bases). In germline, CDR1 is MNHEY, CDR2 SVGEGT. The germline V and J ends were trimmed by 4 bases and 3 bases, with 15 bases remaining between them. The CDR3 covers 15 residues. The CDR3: CASSSSGVTDYGYTF. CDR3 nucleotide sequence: TGTGCCAGCAGTTCCTCGGGGGTTACGGACTATGGCTACACCTTC.

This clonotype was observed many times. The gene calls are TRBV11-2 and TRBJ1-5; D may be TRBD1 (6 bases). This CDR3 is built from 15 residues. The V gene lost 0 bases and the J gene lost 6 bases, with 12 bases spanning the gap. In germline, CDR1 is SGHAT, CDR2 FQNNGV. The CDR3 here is CASSLDRGGGQPQHF. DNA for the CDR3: TGTGCCAGCAGCTTAGATCGGGGGGGCGGTCAGCCCCAGCATTTT.

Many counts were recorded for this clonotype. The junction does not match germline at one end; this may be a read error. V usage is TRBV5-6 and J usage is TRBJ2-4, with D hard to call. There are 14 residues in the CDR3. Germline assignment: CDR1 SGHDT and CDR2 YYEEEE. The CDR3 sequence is CASSDTGVKNIKYF. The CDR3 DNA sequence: TGTGCCAGCAGCGACACGGGCGTCAAAAACATTAAGTACTTC.

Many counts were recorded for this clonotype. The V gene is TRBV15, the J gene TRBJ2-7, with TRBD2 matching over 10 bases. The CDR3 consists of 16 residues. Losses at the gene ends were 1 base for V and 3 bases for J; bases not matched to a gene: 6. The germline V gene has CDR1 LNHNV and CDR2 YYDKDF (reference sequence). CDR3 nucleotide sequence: TGTGCCACCAGCAGAGCCTCGGGACTAGCGTACTACGAGCAGTACTTC. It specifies CATSRASGLAYYEQYF.

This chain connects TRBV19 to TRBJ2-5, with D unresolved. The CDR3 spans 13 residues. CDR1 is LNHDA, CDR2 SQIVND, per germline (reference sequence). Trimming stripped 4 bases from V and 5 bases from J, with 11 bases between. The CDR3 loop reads CASSTISGETQYF. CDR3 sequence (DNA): TGTGCCAGTAGTACGATCTCCGGGGAGACCCAGTACTTC.